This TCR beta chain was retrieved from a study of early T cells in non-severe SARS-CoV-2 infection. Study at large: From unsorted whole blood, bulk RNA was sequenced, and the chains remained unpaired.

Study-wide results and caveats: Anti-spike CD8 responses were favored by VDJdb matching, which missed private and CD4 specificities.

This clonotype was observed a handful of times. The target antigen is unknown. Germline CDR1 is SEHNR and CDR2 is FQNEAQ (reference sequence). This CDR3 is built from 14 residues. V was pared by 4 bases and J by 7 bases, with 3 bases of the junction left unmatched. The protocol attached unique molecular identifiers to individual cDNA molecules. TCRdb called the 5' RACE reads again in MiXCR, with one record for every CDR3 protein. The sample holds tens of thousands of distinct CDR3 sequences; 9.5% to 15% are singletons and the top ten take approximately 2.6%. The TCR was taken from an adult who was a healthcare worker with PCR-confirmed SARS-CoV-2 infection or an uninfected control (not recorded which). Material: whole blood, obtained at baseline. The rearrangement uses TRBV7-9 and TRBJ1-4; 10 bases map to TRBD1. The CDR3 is CASSSGTGVEKLFF. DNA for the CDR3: TGTGCCAGCAGCTCCGGGACAGGGGTTGAAAAACTGTTTTTT.